This entry concerns a single T cell receptor (beta chain). The sample originates from a study of technical replicates of blood from four donors. Libraries were prepared by immunoSEQ multiplex PCR; TCRdb keeps only in-frame clonotypes and omits some of them. Counted here are about 50,000 clones, over 90% occurring once; the ten biggest clones make up just over 3%. Losses at the gene ends were 3 bases for V and 2 bases for J; bases not matched to a gene: 1. Looked up from germline, CDR1 is LNHDA and CDR2 is SQIVND (reference sequence). The CDR3 consists of 15 residues. Specimen: PBMCs. This TCR was sampled from a human donor in good health. Some clones in this sample may be carry-over from other donors' samples. The J gene is TRBJ1-1, the V gene TRBV19; 12 nucleotides agree with TRBD1. CDR3 sequence reads: CASSMGTGGNTEAFF. The CDR3, as DNA: TGTGCCAGTAGTATGGGGACAGGGGGCAACACTGAAGCTTTCTTT.